The present T cell receptor (beta chain) was sequenced within a study of blood T cell repertoires in COVID-19. Across the study: The United States, Italy and Spain were the sources of the acute and convalescent COVID-19 samples. T cells, B-cell-depleted T cells, or PBMCs supplied cDNA or gDNA.

The length of the CDR3 is 15 residues. CDR1 SNHLY and CDR2 FYNNEI come from the germline V gene. Trimming cost V 2 bases and J 2 bases, with 11 bases left between them. Authors' processing steps: From reference gene primer amplification, estimates of nucleated cell counts were derived. Assay used: immunoSEQ multiplex PCR; TCRdb lists only in-frame clones, some missing. For V, J and clone size, that table is used; D and trimming come from the DNA. The sample includes just over 65,000 clones, roughly 86% of them seen just once. The chain is built from TRBV2 and TRBJ2-3, with D possibly being TRBD2 (5 bases). The source of this sequence is a man aged 60-69 years with acute or convalescent COVID-19. The sequencing input was peripheral blood. The chain's CDR3 is CASSELRGSTDTQYF. The CDR3 DNA reads as TGTGCCAGCAGTGAACTACGGGGATCCACAGATACGCAGTATTTT.